These T cell receptor beta chains were read from a single sample in a study of blood T cell repertoires in COVID-19. TCRdb's table, derived via immunoSEQ multiplex PCR, lists solely in-frame clones and lacks some. In the table there are some 150,000 clones, about 80% of which are singletons. The specimen sequenced was peripheral blood. The receptors come from a woman aged 55-75 years with acute or convalescent COVID-19. CDR3s include the opening cysteine and the closing phenylalanine or tryptophan. The order of the fields is V gene, clone size, CDR3 length, CDR3 protein. Some rows mark clone size as missing; the rest say once, few, many or name a class of expanded clone.

v_gene: TRBV6-5; abundance: -; len: 15; CDR3aa: CASSPREGLGHEQFF
v_gene: TRBV30; abundance: -; len: 13; CDR3aa: CAWKTGSYFEAFF
v_gene: TRBV5-4; abundance: -; len: 14; CDR3aa: CASSPQGGDTEAFF
v_gene: TRBV4-1; abundance: -; len: 17; CDR3aa: CASSQPTRDSSLRYYTF
v_gene: TRBV10-3; abundance: -; len: 11; CDR3aa: CAILRSNEQFF
v_gene: TRBV19; abundance: few; len: 14; CDR3aa: CASSMTSDSYEQYF
v_gene: TRBV9; abundance: -; len: 16; CDR3aa: CASSPSWREGYNEQFF
v_gene: TRBV9; abundance: -; len: 14; CDR3aa: CASSQGSPNTEAFF
v_gene: TRBV28; abundance: once; len: 16; CDR3aa: CASSPLFREAKNIQYF
v_gene: TRBV15; abundance: -; len: 14; CDR3aa: CATSRVRDTYGYTF
v_gene: TRBV18; abundance: -; len: 13; CDR3aa: CASSPLASYEQYF
v_gene: TRBV7-9; abundance: -; len: 13; CDR3aa: CASSQQGKTEAFF
v_gene: TRBV27; abundance: -; len: 13; CDR3aa: CATGTGGSEKLFF
v_gene: TRBV5-1; abundance: -; len: 15; CDR3aa: CASSLDRQGAYEQYF
v_gene: TRBV5-1; abundance: -; len: 16; CDR3aa: CASSLGPGTGGYEQYF
v_gene: TRBV28; abundance: -; len: 16; CDR3aa: CASSPQGTAANYGYTF
v_gene: TRBV28; abundance: -; len: 16; CDR3aa: CASSSPRVSSNQPQHF
v_gene: TRBV7-9; abundance: -; len: 18; CDR3aa: CASSLGRLGTSGSYEQYF
v_gene: TRBV24-1; abundance: -; len: 16; CDR3aa: CATSGDRAPPYNEQFF
v_gene: TRBV15; abundance: -; len: 15; CDR3aa: CATSRKTSGNNEQFF
v_gene: TRBV30; abundance: once; len: 13; CDR3aa: CAWSATGGEKLFF
v_gene: TRBV6-4; abundance: -; len: 15; CDR3aa: CASSVFPTGDNEQFF
v_gene: TRBV28; abundance: -; len: 16; CDR3aa: CASSWVASGRGDTQYF
v_gene: TRBV12-3/TRBV12-4; abundance: -; len: 12; CDR3aa: CASSQGTSEQFF
v_gene: TRBV12-3/TRBV12-4; abundance: -; len: 13; CDR3aa: CASSQVPLYGYTF
v_gene: TRBV4-3; abundance: -; len: 17; CDR3aa: CASSQDRRKTSTDTQYF
v_gene: TRBV24-1; abundance: few; len: 14; CDR3aa: CATSRGSGANVLTF
v_gene: TRBV11-3; abundance: -; len: 14; CDR3aa: CASSAPYSGNTIYF
v_gene: TRBV5-5; abundance: -; len: 13; CDR3aa: CASSSRLGNTIYF
v_gene: TRBV2; abundance: -; len: 13; CDR3aa: CASNREGRTEAFF
v_gene: TRBV10-3; abundance: -; len: 13; CDR3aa: CASRLAGPYEQYF
v_gene: TRBV28; abundance: -; len: 15; CDR3aa: CASSDRPGQGYGYTF
v_gene: TRBV7-9; abundance: once; len: 14; CDR3aa: CASSLDEYRDGYTF
v_gene: TRBV7-9; abundance: -; len: 14; CDR3aa: CASSTSSGSIPQYF
v_gene: TRBV5-1; abundance: once; len: 14; CDR3aa: CASSPGTGPYGYTF
v_gene: TRBV4-1; abundance: -; len: 16; CDR3aa: CASSQVGTRGYNEQFF
v_gene: TRBV7-6; abundance: -; len: 15; CDR3aa: CASSDNPGQGPEAFF
v_gene: TRBV7-9; abundance: -; len: 15; CDR3aa: CASSFAGGPIGELFF
v_gene: TRBV7-3; abundance: -; len: 16; CDR3aa: CASSLTGTSGYNEQFF
v_gene: TRBV7-6; abundance: -; len: 14; CDR3aa: CASSYGRETGELFF
v_gene: TRBV29-1; abundance: few; len: 15; CDR3aa: CSVEDRGFNSNEQFF
v_gene: TRBV19; abundance: -; len: 15; CDR3aa: CASSVTGGPGTEAFF
v_gene: TRBV2; abundance: -; len: 13; CDR3aa: CASKNRDTNIQYF
v_gene: TRBV5-1; abundance: -; len: 13; CDR3aa: CASIEAGVGEQFF
v_gene: TRBV19; abundance: -; len: 13; CDR3aa: CASSIEVRAGQYF
v_gene: TRBV19; abundance: -; len: 13; CDR3aa: CASSKTGNTEAFF
v_gene: TRBV6-5; abundance: once; len: 16; CDR3aa: CASSYSGPTTNYGYTF
v_gene: TRBV24-1; abundance: -; len: 16; CDR3aa: CATSDPSGRIPGELFF
v_gene: TRBV6-7; abundance: -; len: 13; CDR3aa: CASFLSSGNTIYF
v_gene: TRBV15; abundance: -; len: 15; CDR3aa: CATSREAGINTEAFF
v_gene: TRBV27; abundance: few; len: 14; CDR3aa: CASRTGGSGNTIYF
v_gene: TRBV28; abundance: -; len: 15; CDR3aa: CASSSSGGNDEKLFF
v_gene: TRBV28; abundance: -; len: 16; CDR3aa: CASSSKRLAGSYEQYF
v_gene: TRBV10-2; abundance: few; len: 13; CDR3aa: CASSDRVREKLFF
v_gene: TRBV28; abundance: -; len: 15; CDR3aa: CASSRLAGLREKLFF